One and the same sample provided the 20 T cell receptor beta chains below, sequenced in a study of CD8 T cells in Susac syndrome. Random hexamers served to reverse transcribe about 0.5 to 1 ug RNA. One entry per CDR3 protein, called by TCRdb with MiXCR from the immunoSEQ multiplex PCR reads. The repertoire has more than 95,000 distinct CDR3 sequences, 85% to 95% of them found once; the top ten carry around 0.3%. Sequenced input: CD8+ T cells from PBMCs. The receptors were sampled from a human donor with multiple sclerosis.

This chain links TRBV28 with TRBJ2-7; 7 positions agree with TRBD1. CDR1 is MDHEN, CDR2 SYDVKM, per germline. The CDR3 extends over 13 amino acids. The trim removed 7 bases at V and 4 bases at J, leaving 7 bases unmatched. CDR3 nucleotide sequence: TGTGCCAGCACCCAGGCAGGGGGATACGAGCAGTACTTC. Its translation is CASTQAGGYEQYF.

This clonotype came up once. V is TRBV6-1 and J is TRBJ2-5, with D uncertain. Deletions cut 6 bases from V and 5 bases from J, with 10 bases between. CDR1 and CDR2 (germline): MNHNS, SASEGT. There are 12 residues in the CDR3. In nucleotides, the CDR3 is TGTGCCAGCAGAGGCGGTCGGGAGACCCAGTACTTC. Translation gives CASRGGRETQYF.

The chain has TRBV7-8 and TRBJ2-1; a possible D gene is TRBD1 (5 bases). This CDR3 comprises 14 residues. CDR1 and CDR2 from the germline V gene are SGHVS and FQNEAQ. V lost 2 bases to trimming and J lost 8 bases, with 13 bases between them. For the CDR3, the DNA is TGTGCCAGCAGCTTATCTTTAACAGGTGATGAGCAGTTCTTC. This translates into CASSLSLTGDEQFF. Drawing the rest from reference TRBV7-8 and TRBJ2-1, the complete variable domain is GAGVSQSPRYKVAKRGQDVALRCDPISGHVSLFWYQQALGQGPEFLTYFQNEAQLDKSGLPSDRFFAERPEGSVSTLKIQRTQQEDSAVYLCASSLSLTGDEQFFGPGTRLTVL.

This rearrangement joins TRBV15 to TRBJ1-2, with 8 bases identical to TRBD1. V dropped 7 bases and J dropped 0; count of bases not matched to a gene: 4. This CDR3 is 14 amino acids long. Germline V lookup: CDR1 LNHNV, CDR2 YYDKDF (reference sequence). CDR3 nucleotide sequence: TGTGCCACCACTGGGACAGGCCCTAACTATGGCTACACCTTC. Protein: CATTGTGPNYGYTF.

This chain links TRBV5-6 with TRBJ1-1; 9 nucleotides line up with TRBD1. CDR1 SGHDT and CDR2 YYEEEE come from the germline V gene. The CDR3 totals 13 residues. V shed 3 bases, J shed 4 bases, and the junction held 1 base outside the gene matches. CDR3 residues: CASSWTGATEAFF. CDR3 in DNA: TGTGCCAGCAGCTGGACAGGGGCCACTGAAGCTTTCTTT.

The gene calls are TRBV15 and TRBJ2-1; D unclear. The CDR3 length is 14 residues. Germline assignment: CDR1 LNHNV and CDR2 YYDKDF (reference sequence). V was shortened by 5 bases and J by 0 bases, with 8 bases between the two germline ends. In DNA, the CDR3 is TGTGCCACCAGCGGGATACCCTCCTACAATGAGCAGTTCTTC. Translated, it gives CATSGIPSYNEQFF.

The CDR3 spells CASSPKDSYEQYF. In DNA, the CDR3 is TGTGCCAGCTCACCGAAGGACTCCTACGAGCAGTACTTC. This chain uses TRBV18 with TRBJ2-7; D is unresolved. CDR1 and CDR2 (germline): KGHSH, LQKENI. The V and J ends lost 3 bases and 0 bases respectively, with 6 bases between them. The CDR3 covers 13 residues.

The V gene is TRBV29-1, the J gene TRBJ2-2, with D unresolved. Trimming pared 2 bases from V and 0 bases from J, leaving 7 bases between. Germline CDR1 and CDR2: SQVTM and ANQGSEA. The CDR3 extends over 14 amino acids. CDR3 nucleotides: TGCAGCGTTGAAAGGACGGCGAACACCGGGGAGCTGTTTTTT. Its translation: CSVERTANTGELFF.

The chain combines TRBV30 with TRBJ2-3; 12 nucleotides align to TRBD1. Germline assignment: CDR1 GTSNPN and CDR2 SVGIG (reference sequence). Trimming took 4 bases from V and 5 from J; bases not matched to a gene: 7. The CDR3 has 15 amino acids. DNA for the CDR3: TGTGCCTGGACGGGGACAGGGGGCTCTGGAGATACGCAGTATTTT. It encodes CAWTGTGGSGDTQYF. Full variable domain (outside the CDR3, taken from reference TRBV30 and TRBJ2-3): SQTIHQWPATLVQPVGSPLSLECTVEGTSNPNLYWYRQAAGRGLQLLFYSVGIGQISSEVPQNLSASRPQDRQFILSSKKLLLSDSGFYLCAWTGTGGSGDTQYFGPGTRLTVL.

This clonotype turned up a few times. V gene TRBV5-1 combines with J gene TRBJ2-5, with D tentatively TRBD2 (6 bases). V was shortened by 3 bases and J by 3 bases, with 9 bases between the two germline ends. The CDR3 has 13 amino acids. Per the germline V gene, CDR1 is SGHRS and CDR2 is YFSETQ. The CDR3 region has the DNA TGCGCCAGCAGCTATCCGGGGGAAGAGACCCAGTACTTC. As protein: CASSYPGEETQYF.

The chain employs TRBV9 and TRBJ1-5; D possibly corresponds to TRBD1 (5 bases). Trimming took 3 bases from V and 4 from J, leaving 14 bases between them. The germline CDR1 and CDR2 sequences are SGDLS and YYNGEE. There are 15 residues in the CDR3. The CDR3 bases are TGTGCCAGCAGCGGGGGGGGAAGCCTAAATCAGCCCCAGCATTTT. It encodes CASSGGGSLNQPQHF.

This clonotype was counted a single time. The chain combines TRBV6-6 with TRBJ2-7; the D gene is possibly TRBD1 (6 bases). Germline lookup yields CDR1 MNHNY and CDR2 SVGAGI (reference sequence). The CDR3 has 15 residues. Trimming cost V 2 bases and J 4 bases, with 15 bases left between them. CDR3 DNA sequence: TGTGCCAGCAGTTACCCCGAGGGGGATCGGTACGAGCAGTACTTC. It is translated as CASSYPEGDRYEQYF.

This chain joins TRBV20-1 and TRBJ2-7, with 13 bases fitting TRBD2. This CDR3 has 16 residues. Unmatched junction bases numbered 8, after V lost 5 bases and J lost 1 base. CDR1 and CDR2 (germline): DFQATT, SNEGSKA (reference sequence). The CDR3, as DNA: TGCAGTGCTCCCCGACTAGCGGGGGGCATGTCCTACGAGCAGTACTTC. Residues: CSAPRLAGGMSYEQYF.

The rearrangement uses TRBV7-9 and TRBJ2-3; D may be TRBD1 or TRBD2 (5 bases each). V gave up 4 bases and J gave up 3 bases, with 20 bases separating them. The V gene's germline CDR1 is SEHNR and CDR2 FQNEAQ (reference sequence). The CDR3 is 17 amino acids. The DNA of the CDR3 is TGTGCCAGCAGCTCTACCCGGGCTTGGGACCTGACAGATACGCAGTATTTT. This sequence encodes CASSSTRAWDLTDTQYF.

CDR3 nucleotides: TGTGCCAGCAGCCAAGGAACGGGCAGGGTCAATGAGCAGTTCTTC. Amino acid sequence: CASSQGTGRVNEQFF. This chain links TRBV3-1 with TRBJ2-1; a possible D gene is TRBD1 (5 bases). V lost 1 base and J lost 6, with 13 bases in between. Germline V gene lookup returns CDR1 LGHDT and CDR2 YNNKEL (reference sequence). The CDR3 contains 15 residues.

The chain employs TRBV7-7 and TRBJ2-5, with 9 bases aligning to TRBD2. Germline loops: CDR1 SSHAT, CDR2 FNYEAQ (reference sequence). The V gene end was trimmed by 3 bases and the J gene end by 2 bases; junction bases not matched to a gene: 10. The length of the CDR3 is 17 residues. The CDR3 coding sequence is TGTGCCAGCAGCTTGTTTTTGGCGGGGGGGAAACAAGAGACCCAGTACTTC. Protein: CASSLFLAGGKQETQYF.

The chain's CDR3 is CSAIRGGTSVYNEQFF. As DNA, the CDR3 is TGCAGTGCTATTCGGGGGGGGACTAGCGTGTACAATGAGCAGTTCTTC. This chain connects TRBV20-1 to TRBJ2-1; TRBD2 matches 10 bases. The trim removed 4 bases at V and 4 bases at J, leaving 10 bases unmatched. The CDR3 runs 16 residues. Germline lookup yields CDR1 DFQATT and CDR2 SNEGSKA (reference sequence).

The genes are TRBV5-1 and TRBJ1-2; TRBD1 is a possible D gene (6 bases). The germline V and J ends were trimmed by 1 base and 6 bases, with 10 bases remaining between them. Germline-derived CDR1 and CDR2 are SGHRS and YFSETQ. The CDR3 is 13 residues long. CDR3 in DNA: TGCGCCAGCAGCTTGCACAGGGCGGATGGCTACACCTTC. Translation gives CASSLHRADGYTF.

The chain combines TRBV10-3 with TRBJ2-7; 9 bases match TRBD2. V was pared by 6 bases and J by 0 bases, with 3 bases of the junction left unmatched. The CDR3 loop spans 14 amino acids. Germline-derived CDR1 and CDR2 are ENHRY and SYGVKD. The CDR3 loop reads CAISSSGNSYEQYV. In nucleotides, the CDR3 is TGTGCCATCAGCTCTAGCGGGAACTCCTACGAGCAGTACGTC.

CDR3 region: CASSPPPSGVDNNEQFF. CDR3 nucleotide sequence: TGTGCCAGCAGTCCACCCCCTAGCGGGGTAGACAACAATGAGCAGTTCTTC. The V gene is TRBV3-1, the J gene TRBJ2-1; 9 nucleotides align to TRBD2. The CDR3 length is 17 residues. From germline, CDR1 is LGHDT and CDR2 YNNKEL (reference sequence). The trim removed 6 bases at V and 5 bases at J, leaving 14 bases unmatched.